Below are 16 T cell receptor beta chains sequenced from a single sample in a study of T cells in Graves' hyperthyroidism and ophthalmopathy. Amplified TCR beta CDR3 regions came from RNA transcripts. In the first-round RT-PCR of the TCR CDR3, the HTBI primer set was used. MiXCR was run by TCRdb on the multiplex PCR reads, yielding one entry per CDR3 protein. The sample yields 450,000 to 650,000 distinct CDR3 sequences, more than 15% seen once. The source material was blood. These receptors were obtained from a woman aged 18-29 years with Graves' ophthalmopathy.

This chain uses TRBV10-3 with TRBJ1-2; no firm D call. Germline V gene data show CDR1 as ENHRY and CDR2 as SYGVKD. This CDR3 region has 10 residues. V was cut by 10 bases and J by 6 bases, with 9 bases left in between. The DNA for the CDR3 is TGTGCCACCTTTTCCGATGGCTACACCTTC. It is translated as CATFSDGYTF.

The V and J genes are TRBV15 and TRBJ2-1, with 8 bases fitting TRBD1. V lost 0 bases to trimming and J lost 2 bases; unmatched junction nucleotides: 6. Germline lookup yields CDR1 LNHNV and CDR2 YYDKDF (reference sequence). The CDR3 has 17 residues. CDR3 bases: TGTGCCACCAGCAGAGATCGATGGACAGGGCCCTACAATGAGCAGTTCTTC. Its protein is CATSRDRWTGPYNEQFF.

This chain links TRBV7-9 with TRBJ2-7; no clear D gene. Per the germline V gene, CDR1 is SEHNR and CDR2 is FQNEAQ (reference sequence). V gave up 3 bases and J gave up 2 bases, with 11 bases separating them. The CDR3 contains 14 residues. The CDR3 here is CASSLHSDAYEQYF. DNA of the CDR3: TGTGCCAGCAGCTTGCACAGTGACGCCTACGAGCAGTACTTC.

The chain has TRBV19 and TRBJ1-2, with D tentatively TRBD1 (5 bases). Germline V gene lookup returns CDR1 LNHDA and CDR2 SQIVND (reference sequence). The CDR3 length is 14 residues. The ends were cut back, 5 bases at V and 4 bases at J, with 14 bases in the middle. The CDR3 is CASSSPIDSYGYTF. The CDR3 DNA reads as TGTGCCAGTAGTTCACCAATCGACAGCTATGGCTACACCTTC.

J is TRBJ2-4 and V is TRBV5-1, with a weak D call TRBD1 (7 bases). From germline, CDR1 is SGHRS and CDR2 YFSETQ. Trimming left V 5 bases short and J 4 bases short, with 25 bases between. The CDR3 spans 18 residues. The CDR3 protein is CASSGRGTDRLRKNIQYF. DNA of the CDR3: TGCGCCAGCAGTGGTCGGGGGACAGACCGCCTCAGGAAAAACATTCAGTACTTC.

The genes are TRBV29-1 and TRBJ1-1, with a tentative D call TRBD1 (5 bases). Between the trimmed V and J ends, which lost 4 bases and 4 bases, there was a span of 16 bases. The CDR3 spans 14 residues. CDR1 is SQVTM, CDR2 ANQGSEA, per germline. The CDR3 sequence is CSVVQEGSGTEAFF. The CDR3 nucleotides are TGCAGCGTTGTCCAGGAGGGGTCGGGCACTGAAGCTTTCTTT.

The CDR3 here is CAISESFVWRSGYSGNTIYF. The CDR3 DNA reads as TGTGCCATCAGTGAGTCCTTTGTCTGGAGGTCGGGTTACTCTGGAAACACCATATATTTT. The rearrangement joins TRBV10-3 to TRBJ1-3; D remains unclear. Germline V gene data show CDR1 as ENHRY and CDR2 as SYGVKD. Trimming removed 0 bases from V and 0 bases from J, with 21 bases in between. This CDR3 region has 20 residues.

This clonotype has at least ten counts. J is TRBJ2-3 and V is TRBV6-1; maybe TRBD2 (6 bases). Germline lookup yields CDR1 MNHNS and CDR2 SASEGT. V lost 3 bases and J lost 0, with 10 bases in between. This CDR3 region has 15 residues. This CDR3 is CASSDLGGSTDTQYF. The CDR3 coding sequence is TGTGCCAGCAGTGACCTTGGGGGGAGCACAGATACGCAGTATTTT.

This clonotype has just a few counts. A much larger clone differs by one base, so this may be a read error. The genes are TRBV27 and TRBJ2-5; D is unclear. Germline CDR1 reads MNHEY; CDR2 reads SMNVEV (reference sequence). With 6 bases removed from V and 5 bases from J, the gap between germline ends came to 13 bases. This CDR3 contains 13 residues. CDR3 DNA: TGTGCCAGCAGGTTAACCCCCGGGGAGACCCAGTACTTC. This codes for CASRLTPGETQYF.

The chain uses TRBV27 and TRBJ2-7, with TRBD1 identical over 9 bases. The CDR3 spans 14 residues. Germline trimming cut 6 bases from V and 5 bases from J; bases unmatched to any gene: 8. Germline assignment: CDR1 MNHEY and CDR2 SMNVEV (reference sequence). The CDR3 loop reads CASSKQGALHEQYF. For the CDR3, the DNA is TGTGCCAGCAGCAAACAGGGGGCGCTCCACGAGCAGTACTTC.

This clonotype was seen ten or more times. CDR3 sequence (DNA): TGTGCCAGCAGTTTGTTCGCAGGGGGCCTGAACACTGAAGCTTTCTTT. It codes for CASSLFAGGLNTEAFF. This chain links TRBV28 with TRBJ1-1; 8 bases are shared with TRBD1. Germline V lookup: CDR1 MDHEN, CDR2 SYDVKM. This CDR3 comprises 16 residues. Trimming removed 3 bases from V and 0 bases from J; junction bases left unmatched: 6. Combining the CDR3 with reference TRBV28 and TRBJ1-1 gives the whole variable domain DVKVTQSSRYLVKRTGEKVFLECVQDMDHENMFWYRQDPGLGLRLIYFSYDVKMKEKGDIPEGYSVSREKKERFSLILESASTNQTSMYLCASSLFAGGLNTEAFFGQGTRLTVV.

The gene calls are TRBV20-1 and TRBJ1-2; the D gene is possibly TRBD1 (6 bases). In germline, CDR1 is DFQATT, CDR2 SNEGSKA (reference sequence). V was pared by 7 bases and J by 3 bases, with 18 bases between. The CDR3 contains 14 residues. The CDR3 sequence: CSVDRTATDYGYTF. In DNA form, the CDR3 reads TGCAGTGTTGACAGGACCGCGACGGACTATGGCTACACCTTC.

This clonotype was picked up many times. V and J are TRBV28 and TRBJ2-1; D is uncertain. CDR3 size: 13 residues. The V end was cut by 7 bases, the J end by 6 bases, with 13 bases between. Germline CDR1 is MDHEN and CDR2 is SYDVKM. CDR3 in amino acids: CASIPGPGNEQFF. The CDR3 nucleotides read TGTGCCAGCATTCCTGGTCCCGGCAATGAGCAGTTCTTC. The whole variable domain, remainder taken from reference TRBV28 and TRBJ2-1, is DVKVTQSSRYLVKRTGEKVFLECVQDMDHENMFWYRQDPGLGLRLIYFSYDVKMKEKGDIPEGYSVSREKKERFSLILESASTNQTSMYLCASIPGPGNEQFFGPGTRLTVL.

This clonotype was seen a handful of times. This may come from a read error, since a much larger clone is one base off. The V gene is TRBV7-9, the J gene TRBJ2-5; 7 positions match TRBD2. Germline trimming cut 1 base from V and 2 bases from J; bases unmatched to any gene: 1. This CDR3 is built from 14 residues. Germline V gene data show CDR1 as SEHNR and CDR2 as FQNEAQ (reference sequence). In nucleotides, the CDR3 is TGTGCCAGCAGCTTAGGGACTAGACAAGAGACCCAGTACTTC. Translated: CASSLGTRQETQYF.

This clonotype was counted many times. V and J are TRBV6-5 and TRBJ2-3; D gene unclear. The CDR3 covers 17 residues. Germline V gives CDR1 MNHEY, CDR2 SVGAGI. V lost 2 bases and J 2 bases, leaving 17 bases between the germline ends. The CDR3 coding sequence is TGTGCCAGCAGTTACGGGGTCAGCGACTTGCACACAGATACGCAGTATTTT. Translation gives CASSYGVSDLHTDTQYF.

The rearrangement joins TRBV28 to TRBJ2-3, with D unclear. The germline CDR1 and CDR2 sequences are MDHEN and SYDVKM. The CDR3 totals 14 residues. Trimming took 5 bases from V and 2 from J, leaving 11 bases between them. CDR3 sequence reads: CASSIGRYTDTQYF. The CDR3 DNA is TGTGCCAGCAGTATCGGCAGGTACACAGATACGCAGTATTTT. Filled out from reference TRBV28 and TRBJ2-3, the complete variable domain reads DVKVTQSSRYLVKRTGEKVFLECVQDMDHENMFWYRQDPGLGLRLIYFSYDVKMKEKGDIPEGYSVSREKKERFSLILESASTNQTSMYLCASSIGRYTDTQYFGPGTRLTVL.